A selection of T cell receptor beta chains follows, all from one sample in a study of blood T cell repertoires in COVID-19. Sequenced by immunoSEQ multiplex PCR; TCRdb stores in-frame clones only, minus some. The table has about 200,000 clones, 70% to 85% seen once. The sequenced sample consisted of PBMCs or T cells enriched from blood (not recorded which). Source of these receptors: a man aged 35-49 years who had recovered from COVID-19. Each CDR3 is given with its conserved first and last residue.

v_gene: TRBV18; len: 14; j_gene: TRBJ1-3; CDR3aa: CASSSGPGGNTIYF
v_gene: TRBV28; len: 16; j_gene: TRBJ2-5; CDR3aa: CASSHSPGLAGETQYF
v_gene: TRBV27; len: 15; j_gene: TRBJ1-1; CDR3aa: CASSVPGTAYTEAFF
v_gene: TRBV7-6; len: 15; j_gene: TRBJ2-3; CDR3aa: CASSGRSGGGDTQYF
v_gene: TRBV6-5; len: 13; j_gene: TRBJ1-2; CDR3aa: CASSRAGQGGYTF
v_gene: TRBV9; len: 13; j_gene: TRBJ2-5; CDR3aa: CASSENPEGTQYF
v_gene: TRBV6-5; len: 12; j_gene: TRBJ2-7; CDR3aa: CASRASAYEQYF
v_gene: TRBV28; len: 15; j_gene: TRBJ2-7; CDR3aa: CASTSGGAGFYEQYF
v_gene: TRBV5-1; len: 14; j_gene: TRBJ1-2; CDR3aa: CASSLVEGNYGYTF
v_gene: TRBV28; len: 16; j_gene: TRBJ1-2; CDR3aa: CASSLSGGGNTYGYTF
v_gene: TRBV18; len: 15; j_gene: TRBJ2-1; CDR3aa: CASSSDLSSYNEQFF
v_gene: TRBV9; len: 15; j_gene: TRBJ2-2; CDR3aa: CASSEAGGQTGELFF
v_gene: TRBV28; len: 12; j_gene: TRBJ2-7; CDR3aa: CASSGGTYEQYF
v_gene: TRBV6-2/TRBV6-3; len: 14; j_gene: TRBJ1-1; CDR3aa: CASRYRGLNTEAFF
v_gene: TRBV5-6; len: 17; j_gene: TRBJ1-4; CDR3aa: CASSLRQGHATNEKLFF
v_gene: TRBV5-6; len: 15; j_gene: TRBJ2-2; CDR3aa: CASSLGLYGTGELFF
v_gene: TRBV5-1; len: 16; j_gene: TRBJ2-1; CDR3aa: CASSTEPSGGAHEQFF
v_gene: TRBV9; len: 16; j_gene: TRBJ2-3; CDR3aa: CASSVGTVEFTDTQYF
v_gene: TRBV20-1; len: 15; j_gene: TRBJ2-7; CDR3aa: CSASRLDLGGNEQYF
v_gene: TRBV18; len: 16; j_gene: TRBJ2-2; CDR3aa: CASSPLTSGADGELFF
v_gene: TRBV9; len: 13; j_gene: TRBJ1-1; CDR3aa: CASSPWQDTEAFF
v_gene: TRBV9; len: 14; j_gene: TRBJ1-1; CDR3aa: CASSMFQGQGEAFF
v_gene: TRBV10-3; len: 16; j_gene: TRBJ1-5; CDR3aa: CAISESGREAHQPQHF
v_gene: TRBV7-2; len: 15; j_gene: TRBJ1-4; CDR3aa: CASSLGWGEGEKLFF
v_gene: TRBV7-9; len: 18; j_gene: TRBJ2-3; CDR3aa: CASGEGTGRGAATDTQYF
v_gene: TRBV19; len: 16; j_gene: TRBJ2-3; CDR3aa: CASSSPTGGRTDTQYF
v_gene: TRBV5-1; len: 15; j_gene: TRBJ1-1; CDR3aa: CASSLDPGMAAEAFF
v_gene: TRBV7-8; len: 16; j_gene: TRBJ2-2; CDR3aa: CASSSGTDRGAGELFF
v_gene: TRBV10-3; len: 16; j_gene: TRBJ2-1; CDR3aa: CAISATNRGGGNEQFF
v_gene: TRBV7-2; len: 15; j_gene: TRBJ2-7; CDR3aa: CASSLESAGAYEQYF
v_gene: TRBV7-9; len: 13; j_gene: TRBJ1-1; CDR3aa: CASSPYMNTEAFF
v_gene: TRBV7-8; len: 16; j_gene: TRBJ1-6; CDR3aa: CASSQREDRGDSPLHF
v_gene: TRBV27; len: 17; j_gene: TRBJ2-3; CDR3aa: CASSHPWDIMRADTQYF
v_gene: TRBV7-9; len: 12; j_gene: TRBJ1-1; CDR3aa: CASSPGGTEAFF
v_gene: TRBV28; len: 11; j_gene: TRBJ2-3; CDR3aa: CASSAWEGFLF
v_gene: TRBV27; len: 15; j_gene: TRBJ1-2; CDR3aa: CASSLTWTGNYGYTF
v_gene: TRBV6-5; len: 14; j_gene: TRBJ1-1; CDR3aa: CASSYNSRNTEAFF
v_gene: TRBV7-8; len: 15; j_gene: TRBJ2-3; CDR3aa: CASSYLRGSTDTQYF
v_gene: TRBV9; len: 16; j_gene: TRBJ1-1; CDR3aa: CAGQLRQGAEGTEAFF
v_gene: TRBV30; len: 16; j_gene: TRBJ1-6; CDR3aa: CAWSIGQGAYNSPLHF
v_gene: TRBV7-9; len: 13; j_gene: TRBJ2-7; CDR3aa: CASSPGSKDEQYF
v_gene: TRBV6-1; len: 16; j_gene: TRBJ2-7; CDR3aa: CASSEAVASGGYEQYF
v_gene: TRBV6-1; len: 13; j_gene: TRBJ2-1; CDR3aa: CASSEADYNEQFF
v_gene: TRBV20-1; len: 14; j_gene: TRBJ1-1; CDR3aa: CSASQARSNTEAFF
v_gene: TRBV5-1; len: 13; j_gene: TRBJ2-1; CDR3aa: CASSLEAGNEQFF
v_gene: TRBV7-9; len: 15; j_gene: TRBJ2-1; CDR3aa: CASSFGLAGYNEQFF
v_gene: TRBV19; len: 18; j_gene: TRBJ2-3; CDR3aa: CASTPRGSSGRNTDTQYF
v_gene: TRBV28; len: 12; j_gene: TRBJ1-4; CDR3aa: CAITADGTKLFF
v_gene: TRBV11-2; len: 16; j_gene: TRBJ1-1; CDR3aa: CASNKLSTARGTEAFF
v_gene: TRBV11-3; len: 15; j_gene: TRBJ2-7; CDR3aa: CASSLRAGVGYEQYF
v_gene: TRBV5-4; len: 15; j_gene: TRBJ1-1; CDR3aa: CASSGGPTGGTEAFF
v_gene: TRBV11-3; len: 17; j_gene: TRBJ1-4; CDR3aa: CASSPRGGRPLNEKLFF
v_gene: TRBV6-5; len: 15; j_gene: TRBJ1-4; CDR3aa: CASSYSRQGGEKLFF